This T cell receptor (beta chain) was profiled in a study of blood T cell repertoires in COVID-19. Looking at the study overall: There were acute and convalescent COVID-19 samples, and they came from the United States, Italy and Spain. Sample material is recorded as cDNA or gDNA derived from T cells, B-cell-depleted T cells, or PBMCs.

The CDR3 covers 13 residues. V gave up 6 bases and J gave up 1 base, with 10 bases separating them. Germline V CDR1 and CDR2: SQVTM, ANQGSEA. Produced via immunoSEQ multiplex PCR; TCRdb's table is partial and in-frame only. The table shows 200,000 or so clones, with about 80% occurring only once. This chain uses TRBV29-1 with TRBJ1-5, with a weak D call TRBD1 (6 bases). The receptor was isolated from a woman aged 30 to 39 who had recovered from COVID-19. Sequenced material: peripheral blood. This CDR3 reads CSVSGASNQPQHF. The CDR3 coding sequence is TGCAGCGTCTCAGGGGCGAGCAATCAGCCCCAGCATTTT.